This T cell receptor beta chain was sequenced in a study of shared clonotypes between healthy human individuals. As for the study in general: Every donor yielded three CD4 naive, three CD4 memory, two CD8 naive and one CD8 memory plate.

Naive CD8 cells lacked CD45RO, underwent positive selection for CCR7 and left out terminally differentiated effector memory CD45RA+ cells. This clone was detected only once. Using immunoSEQ multiplex PCR, the repertoire was profiled, and TCRdb retains in-frame clones only, with some absent. Of fewer than 700,000 clones listed, roughly 95% are singletons. This CDR3 region has 14 residues. The V and J ends lost 6 bases and 2 bases, in that order; junction bases with no gene match: 4. Germline values: CDR1 MNHEY, CDR2 SMNVEV (reference sequence). The sample consisted of naive CD8+ T cells sorted from blood. This chain uses TRBV27 with TRBJ1-5, with 7 bases lining up with TRBD1. This TCR came from a woman aged 30 to 39 in good health. CDR3 residues: CASSMTGRNQPQHF. The CDR3 region has the DNA TGTGCCAGCAGCATGACAGGGCGCAATCAGCCCCAGCATTTT.